The rows below give T cell receptor beta chains drawn from one sample of a study of cytomegalovirus exposure and HLA in healthy donors. The protocol was immunoSEQ multiplex PCR, while the TCRdb copy is restricted to in-frame clones and leaves out a portion. The table has about 210,000 clones, more than 80% seen once; the top ten hold approximately 2.8%. The sequenced sample was PBMCs. The receptors stem from a young man in good health and CMV-seronegative. Each CDR3 is given with its conserved first and last residue. The D gene is left open where the match is weak. Expanded clones get a size class; other rows say once, few or many, or leave the size out.

v_call	cdr3_length	d_call	j_call	clone_size	cdr3_nt	cdr3_aa
TRBV6-1	15	NA	TRBJ1-2	once	TGTGCCAGCAGTGTGGGGGGGACGGCGAGCTATGGCTACACCTTC	CASSVGGTASYGYTF
TRBV9	14	TRBD1	TRBJ2-7	NA	TGTGCCAGCAGCCCGGGACAGGTGGCCAACGAGCAGTACTTC	CASSPGQVANEQYF
TRBV5-6	16	TRBD1	TRBJ2-4	few	TGTGCCAGCAGCTTAACAGGGGGCGCGGGGAAAAACATTCAGTACTTC	CASSLTGGAGKNIQYF
TRBV27	14	NA	TRBJ2-7	NA	TGTGCCAGCAGTTTTATAACTGGTTCCTACGAGCAGTACTTC	CASSFITGSYEQYF
TRBV6-1	13	TRBD1	TRBJ1-5	NA	TGTGCCACCCGGACAGGGGGGCACCAGCCCCAGCATTTT	CATRTGGHQPQHF
TRBV7-9	15	TRBD2	TRBJ2-1	NA	TGTGCCAGCAGCTTAGAAGCGGGGGTTTACAATGAGCAGTTCTTC	CASSLEAGVYNEQFF
TRBV5-1	17	NA	TRBJ1-5	NA	TGCGCCAGCAGCCCGGGGGGGCAGTTGTGGGGGCATCAGCCCCAGCATTTT	CASSPGGQLWGHQPQHF
TRBV7-9	14	NA	TRBJ1-3	NA	TGTGCCAGCAGCTTAGCCCCCCAGGGAAACACCATATATTTT	CASSLAPQGNTIYF
TRBV2	15	NA	TRBJ2-5	NA	TGTGCCAGCAGTGAAGAGGAGGGAGGCCAAGAGACCCAGTACTTC	CASSEEEGGQETQYF
TRBV5-1	15	TRBD2	TRBJ2-1	NA	TGCGCCAGCAGCTTTCTAGCGGGGGAATACAATGAGCAGTTCTTC	CASSFLAGEYNEQFF
TRBV7-9	17	NA	TRBJ2-2	NA	TGTGCCAGCAGCTTAGATTACAGGGTTCCGAACACCGGGGAGCTGTTTTTT	CASSLDYRVPNTGELFF
TRBV28	15	TRBD1	TRBJ2-7	NA	TGTGCCAGCAGCGCGGGACAGGGGGTCCCCTACGAGCAGTACTTC	CASSAGQGVPYEQYF
TRBV6-4	14	TRBD1	TRBJ2-1	NA	TGTGCCAGCAGTGAGGCAGGGGGCGAAAATGAGCAGTTCTTC	CASSEAGGENEQFF
TRBV19	15	TRBD1	TRBJ2-7	NA	TGTGCCAGTAGTATAGGCAGGGGGCCCTCCTACGAGCAGTACTTC	CASSIGRGPSYEQYF
TRBV7-7	15	NA	TRBJ2-1	NA	TGTGCTAGCAGCTTAGGGGCTTCTCCTTACAATGAGCAGTTCTTC	CASSLGASPYNEQFF
TRBV6-1	17	TRBD2	TRBJ2-3	NA	TGTGCCAGCAGTGAATGGGGAGGGCGGGGGGGCTCAGATACGCAGTATTTT	CASSEWGGRGGSDTQYF
TRBV19	13	NA	TRBJ2-3	NA	TGTGCCATTCGGAGCAAAAGCACAGATACGCAGTATTTT	CAIRSKSTDTQYF
TRBV5-1	15	NA	TRBJ2-2	NA	TGCGCCAGCAGCGGAGTTTCGCAGGGGACCGGGGAGCTGTTTTTT	CASSGVSQGTGELFF
TRBV6-1	14	NA	TRBJ1-2	NA	TGTGCCAGCACCTCATTTTCCCAGGGGTATGGCTACACCTTC	CASTSFSQGYGYTF
TRBV10-3	14	NA	TRBJ1-1	NA	TGTGCCATCAGTGATTCGAACAGGGTAACTGAAGCTTTCTTT	CAISDSNRVTEAFF
TRBV10-3	12	NA	TRBJ2-7	once	TGTGCCACTAGGGGACTTAGCTACGAGCAGTACTTC	CATRGLSYEQYF
TRBV11-2	13	TRBD1	TRBJ2-2	NA	TGTGCCAGCAGCCCAGGACAGGGGCGGGAGCTGTTTTTT	CASSPGQGRELFF
TRBV7-9	16	TRBD1	TRBJ2-1	NA	TGTGCCAGCAGCTTAGGGGACAGGGGCTCCTACAATGAGCAGTTCTTC	CASSLGDRGSYNEQFF
TRBV5-4	14	TRBD2	TRBJ2-4	NA	TGTGCCAGCAGCCCGGGGGGGCCCAAAAACATTCAGTACTTC	CASSPGGPKNIQYF
TRBV7-6	16	TRBD2	TRBJ2-1	NA	TGTGCCAGCAGCTTTATGGGCGGGGGGGCCGAGAATGAGCAGTTCTTC	CASSFMGGGAENEQFF
TRBV28	11	TRBD2	TRBJ2-1	NA	TGTGCCAGCCTCAACGGGGGGAGGCAGTTCTTC	CASLNGGRQFF
TRBV2	18	TRBD1	TRBJ1-3	NA	TGTGCCAGCAGTGAAGCGCGGGGGACAGGGTCTCCTGGAAACACCATATATTTT	CASSEARGTGSPGNTIYF
TRBV10-3	14	NA	TRBJ1-4	NA	TGTGCCATCAGAGACAGTGCAACTAATGAAAAACTGTTTTTT	CAIRDSATNEKLFF
TRBV7-8	17	TRBD1	TRBJ1-1	NA	TGTGCCAGCAGCCCCCTGGGACAGGGGGCAAGGAACACTGAAGCTTTCTTT	CASSPLGQGARNTEAFF
TRBV5-1	14	NA	TRBJ1-2	once	TGCGCCAGCAGCTTGGACAGGTCTAACTATGGCTACACCTTC	CASSLDRSNYGYTF
TRBV28	16	NA	TRBJ1-1	NA	TGTGCCAGCCGCCTGCGGGGGCTCCCACCCCACACTGAAGCTTTCTTT	CASRLRGLPPHTEAFF
TRBV5-1	15	TRBD2	TRBJ2-7	once	TGCGCCAGCAGCTTAATTGGGACTAGTAAGTACGAGCAGTACTTC	CASSLIGTSKYEQYF
TRBV10-1	15	TRBD1	TRBJ2-1	NA	TGCGCCAGCAGTGATGAGACAGGGAATGTCAATGAGCAGTTCTTC	CASSDETGNVNEQFF
TRBV7-9	16	TRBD1	TRBJ2-7	NA	TGTGCCAGCAGCTTAGGTATGGGACAGAAACCCTACGAGCAGTACTTC	CASSLGMGQKPYEQYF
TRBV6-6	13	TRBD1	TRBJ2-3	NA	TGTGCCAGCCTCCGGGACAGTCAAGATACGCAGTATTTT	CASLRDSQDTQYF
TRBV7-9	17	TRBD2	TRBJ2-3	NA	TGTGCCAGCAGTTCCTCGACTAGCGGGGGGGCGGGTGATACGCAGTATTTT	CASSSSTSGGAGDTQYF
TRBV2	14	NA	TRBJ1-3	NA	TGTGCCAGCATGACGACGGAGTTTGGAAACACCATATATTTT	CASMTTEFGNTIYF
TRBV6-5	11	NA	TRBJ2-3	NA	TGTGCCTGCAGTTCCTCGCAGGCGCAGTATTTT	CACSSSQAQYF
TRBV2	18	NA	TRBJ1-3	NA	TGTGCCAGCTCGATGACACAGGGTTGGGAGAGCTCTGGAAACACCATATATTTT	CASSMTQGWESSGNTIYF
TRBV11-2	14	TRBD1	TRBJ1-1	few	TGTGCCAGCAGATGGGACAGCATGAACACTGAAGCTTTCTTT	CASRWDSMNTEAFF
TRBV6-4	14	NA	TRBJ2-1	NA	TGTGCCAGCAGTGACGACAGCTCCTACAATGAGCAGTTCTTC	CASSDDSSYNEQFF
TRBV2	15	TRBD1	TRBJ2-2	NA	TGTGCCAGCAGTGATAGACAGGGGACCGCCGGGGAGCTGTTTTTT	CASSDRQGTAGELFF
TRBV4-1	17	NA	TRBJ1-4	NA	TGCGCCAGCAGCCAGCTAACAGGATTGGCAACTAATGAAAAACTGTTTTTT	CASSQLTGLATNEKLFF
TRBV2	13	NA	TRBJ2-7	once	TGTGCCAGCAAGGAGGGAAGCTCCTACGAGCAGTACTTC	CASKEGSSYEQYF
TRBV28	15	NA	TRBJ1-4	NA	TGTGCCAGCCAGGATCACAGGGCCTTTGGTGAAAAACTGTTTTTT	CASQDHRAFGEKLFF